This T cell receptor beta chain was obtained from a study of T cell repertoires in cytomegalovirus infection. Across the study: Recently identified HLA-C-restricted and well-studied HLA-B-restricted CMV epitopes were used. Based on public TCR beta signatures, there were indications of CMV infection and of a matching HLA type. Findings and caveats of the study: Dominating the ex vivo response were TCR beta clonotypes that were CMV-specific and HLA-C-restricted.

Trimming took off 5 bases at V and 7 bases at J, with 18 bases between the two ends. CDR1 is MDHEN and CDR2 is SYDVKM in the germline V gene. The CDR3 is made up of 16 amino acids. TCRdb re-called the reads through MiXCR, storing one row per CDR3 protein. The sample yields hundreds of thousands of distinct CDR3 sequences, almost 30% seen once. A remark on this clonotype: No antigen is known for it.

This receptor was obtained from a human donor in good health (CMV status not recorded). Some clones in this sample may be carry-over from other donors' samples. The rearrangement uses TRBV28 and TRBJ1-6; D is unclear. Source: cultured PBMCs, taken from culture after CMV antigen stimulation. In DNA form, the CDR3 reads TGTGCCAGCAGTCCTACCCTCCAGGCCGGGAATTCACCCCTCCACTTT. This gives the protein CASSPTLQAGNSPLHF.